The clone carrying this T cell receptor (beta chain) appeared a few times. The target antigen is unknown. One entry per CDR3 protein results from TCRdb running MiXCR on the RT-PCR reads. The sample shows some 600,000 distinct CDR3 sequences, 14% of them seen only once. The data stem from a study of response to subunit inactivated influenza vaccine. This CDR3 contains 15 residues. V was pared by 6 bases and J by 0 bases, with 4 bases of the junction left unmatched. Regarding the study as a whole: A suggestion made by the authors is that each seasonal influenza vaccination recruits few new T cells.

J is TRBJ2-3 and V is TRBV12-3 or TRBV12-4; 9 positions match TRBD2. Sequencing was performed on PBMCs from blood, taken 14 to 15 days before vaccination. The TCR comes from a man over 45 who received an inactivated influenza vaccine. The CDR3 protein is CASSRGLASTDTQYF. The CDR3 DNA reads TGTGCCAGCAGCCGCGGACTAGCGAGCACAGATACGCAGTATTTT.